The present TCR beta chain was sequenced within a study of OX40 agonist ivuxolimab in advanced cancers. Overall study context: Participants, around 80% male, averaged roughly 59 years of age, ranging from roughly 23 to 90. Overall study results and limits: Some nonresponders additionally presented with little normalized T-cell clonal expansion.

V was pared by 5 bases and J by 1 base, with 14 bases between. Per germline, CDR1 SGHTA and CDR2 FQGNSA. The CDR3 is made up of 15 amino acids. Sequencing was performed with immunoSEQ multiplex PCR; in TCRdb, only in-frame clones are kept and a portion is missing. This table holds around 68,000 clones, 75% to 90% found once. Concerning this clone itself: Its cognate antigen is unknown.

The material sequenced was CD4+ or CD8+ T cells sorted from blood, taken in a trial of the OX40 agonist ivuxolimab. The V call is TRBV7-2, the J call TRBJ1-2; TRBD1 might be the D (5 bases). The clonotype originates from an adult with an advanced solid tumor such as melanoma, head and neck, liver or kidney cancer. Here the CDR3 reads CASSHRTISNYGYTF. Here the CDR3 DNA reads TGTGCCAGCAGCCATAGGACAATCAGTAACTATGGCTACACCTTC.